The T cell receptor (beta chain) described here comes from a study of T cells expressing NK-cell markers (dated by TCRdb to about 2020). The study in broad terms: Seven to nine donors provided sorted CD3+CD56+NKG2C+, CD3+CD56+NKG2C- and CD3+CD56-NKG2C+ T-cell subsets, whose TCR beta-chain repertoires were profiled. Of the eight sequenced donors, seven were found to be HCMV-seropositive and one was found to be HCMV-seronegative. All eight donors whose samples were sequenced were randomly selected healthy volunteers, three of them men and five women. Libraries were sequenced as 2 x 150 bp reads on Illumina HiSeq 2000/2500, MiSeq or NextSeq.

Broad study findings and their caveats: Whether the expanded NKG2C-expressing T cell clones were specific for HCMV antigens was left unclear. In several donors, the dominant CD3+CD56+NKG2C+ clonotypes were found to rank among the top 10 CD8+ clonotypes and to make up about 1.0-7.5% of CD8+ T cells. Those dominant clonotypes were again the most abundant among CD3+CD56-NKG2C+ cells in several donors, at roughly 25-65%.

To determine HCMV serostatus, a commercial ELISA kit was used to detect HCMV-specific IgG in serum. Peripheral blood mononuclear cells were isolated from blood by Ficoll density gradient centrifugation. The germline V gene gives CDR1 as SGDLS and CDR2 as YYNGEE. From cysteine to phenylalanine, the CDR3 is 14 amino acids long. Only the protein sequence is given. The run used an Illumina HiSeq 2000. TCR beta cDNA libraries were made by 5'RACE template switching that added a universal primer site and unique molecular identifiers. Synthesis of cDNA was primed from the TCR beta constant segment and was followed by two consecutive PCR amplification steps. On the authors' methods: Reads were demultiplexed and grouped by UMI with MIGEC, and clonotypes were assembled and quantified with MiTCR. To exclude erroneous sequences, any TCR cDNA sequence not supported by at least two reads was discarded. The tcR package was used for downstream repertoire analysis, and clonotypes were matched across fractions by CDR3 nucleotide sequence plus V segment. VDJmatch was used to annotate antigen specificity against VDJdb, with one amino acid substitution in CDR3 permitted. TCRdb reprocessed the reads, so every CDR3 protein sequence counts as one entry and DNA is not shown. Clone size and V and J calls follow TCRdb, not the original study. In this sample's table one finds around 380,000 distinct CDR3 sequences. The ten most abundant clones make up roughly 10% of the sample.

Remarks on this clonotype: Its recognized antigen is unknown.

The sequence was collected from a woman aged 45-59 years in good health. Donor details come from another sample of the same person, matched by shared clones. Recombination connected TRBV9 to TRBJ2-6. Sequenced material: blood T cells: a sorted CD56 or NKG2C T cell subset, CD4+ or CD8+ T cells, or bulk PBMC T cells (not recorded which). The CDR3 region reads CASSVISGANVLTF.